The 23 T cell receptor beta chains in this list originate from one sample, sequenced in a study of blood T cell repertoires in COVID-19. Here immunoSEQ multiplex PCR was the method, and the copy in TCRdb shows in-frame clones only, minus some. The sample shows roughly 150,000 clones, around nine tenths of them seen only once. What was sequenced was peripheral blood. These receptors originate from a human donor in a cohort sampled during active COVID-19.

This chain joins TRBV18 and TRBJ2-1, with 11 bases lining up with TRBD2. CDR1 and CDR2 (germline): KGHSH, LQKENI. Trimming cost V 6 bases and J 5 bases; bases outside gene matches: 6. This CDR3 comprises 15 residues. The CDR3 DNA reads as TGTGCCAGCTCGCAAGTGACTAGCGGGAACAATGAGCAGTTCTTC. Protein product: CASSQVTSGNNEQFF.

Notes on this clone: The junction does not match germline at one end; this may be a read error. The chain recombines TRBV6-5 with TRBJ1-1, with 8 bases that match TRBD1. Germline V gene lookup returns CDR1 MNHEY and CDR2 SVGAGI. The CDR3 covers 16 residues. The CDR3 loop reads CASSYGKTGVNTEAFF. In DNA form, the CDR3 reads TGTGCCAGCAGTTACGGGAAGACAGGGGTGAATACTGAAGCTTTCTTT.

The chain joins TRBV7-6 to TRBJ2-1, with 9 bases fitting TRBD2. Germline CDR1 SGHVS, CDR2 FNYEAQ. V trimming: 0 bases; J trimming: 3 bases; junction bases outside the gene matches: 3. The CDR3 runs 16 residues. Here the CDR3 reads CASSLAALAGYNEQFF. The CDR3, as DNA: TGTGCCAGCAGCTTAGCGGCACTAGCGGGCTACAATGAGCAGTTCTTC.

The V call is TRBV11-2, the J call TRBJ2-3; 8 nucleotides line up with TRBD2. V was pared by 5 bases and J by 2 bases, with 12 bases of the junction left unmatched. CDR1 is SGHAT, CDR2 FQNNGV, per germline. There are 17 residues in the CDR3. CDR3 loop: CASSLGVAGGTTDTQYF. The CDR3 bases are TGTGCCAGCAGCCTAGGGGTCGCGGGGGGTACCACAGATACGCAGTATTTT.

The genes are TRBV4-1 and TRBJ1-1; 7 bases line up with TRBD1. CDR3 size: 15 residues. Germline lookup yields CDR1 MGHRA and CDR2 YSYEKL. With V trimmed by 5 bases and J by 4 bases, 10 bases remained unmatched. The CDR3 protein is CASSGGGRGTTEAFF. The CDR3 DNA follows: TGCGCCAGCAGCGGAGGTGGCAGGGGGACCACTGAAGCTTTCTTT.

The genes are TRBV6-5 and TRBJ2-7; the match to TRBD1 covers 8 bases. This CDR3 is built from 13 residues. With V trimmed by 7 bases and J by 4 bases, 6 bases remained unmatched. Germline CDR1 reads MNHEY; CDR2 reads SVGAGI. The CDR3 nucleotides read TGTGCCAGCAAATGGACAGGGAGGTACGAGCAGTACTTC. Translation: CASKWTGRYEQYF.

The chain links TRBV28 to TRBJ1-2; 7 bases are a match to TRBD1. The J segment lost 6 bases and the V segment lost 0 bases, leaving 1 base of the junction unmatched. The CDR3 contains 13 residues. Per the germline V gene, CDR1 is MDHEN and CDR2 is SYDVKM. CDR3 sequence reads: CASSLWQGDGYTF. DNA for the CDR3: TGTGCCAGCAGTTTATGGCAGGGGGATGGCTACACCTTC.

The chain uses TRBV18 and TRBJ1-3; the D is unclear. The CDR3 runs 16 residues. V was trimmed by 0 bases and J by 0 bases, leaving 9 bases between them. Germline CDR1 reads KGHSH; CDR2 reads LQKENI. This CDR3 reads CASSPPGSFSGNTIYF. CDR3 DNA sequence: TGTGCCAGCTCACCACCCGGTTCTTTCTCTGGAAACACCATATATTTT.

CDR3 in amino acids: CASTTKGGNEQFF. The CDR3 DNA sequence: TGTGCCAGCACCACAAAGGGCGGGAATGAGCAGTTCTTC. The chain joins TRBV7-9 to TRBJ2-1; perhaps TRBD2 as D (5 bases). The ends were cut back, 7 bases at V and 7 bases at J, with 14 bases in the middle. This CDR3 is built from 13 residues. Germline CDR1 SEHNR, CDR2 FQNEAQ (reference sequence).

CDR3 protein: CASNTRGDWDGYTF. CDR3 sequence (DNA): TGTGCCAGCAACACCAGGGGGGACTGGGATGGCTACACCTTC. The rearrangement joins TRBV28 to TRBJ1-2, with 7 bases fitting TRBD1. The CDR3 totals 14 residues. Germline V gene data show CDR1 as MDHEN and CDR2 as SYDVKM. Unmatched junction bases numbered 11, after V lost 7 bases and J lost 6 bases.

This chain connects TRBV30 to TRBJ2-5; D remains unclear. V was clipped by 2 bases and J by 3 bases, with 13 bases between them. Germline V lookup: CDR1 GTSNPN, CDR2 SVGIG (reference sequence). The CDR3 loop spans 14 amino acids. The CDR3 DNA sequence: TGTGCCTGGAGTTTGTCAAGCATCAAAGAGACCCAGTACTTC. Its protein is CAWSLSSIKETQYF.

The chain is built from TRBV27 and TRBJ2-3; 11 bases are a match to TRBD1. Looked up from germline, CDR1 is MNHEY and CDR2 is SMNVEV (reference sequence). J lost 3 bases, V lost 6 bases, and 8 bases had no gene match. The CDR3 has 16 residues. CDR3 bases: TGTGCCAGCAGCCTGTACGGACAGGGGGCGACAGATACGCAGTATTTT. Translating gives CASSLYGQGATDTQYF.

CDR3 in DNA: TGTGCCAGTAGTAGCCTGATGTGGGGACAGGGAAAGTCTGGGGCCAACGTCCTGACTTTC. Translated, it gives CASSSLMWGQGKSGANVLTF. The V gene is TRBV19, the J gene TRBJ2-6; 9 bases are a match to TRBD1. The CDR3 is 20 residues long. Germline loops: CDR1 LNHDA, CDR2 SQIVND (reference sequence). V gave up 4 bases and J gave up 1 base; unmatched junction bases: 14.

V gene TRBV28 combines with J gene TRBJ2-7; 12 bases match TRBD2. J gave up 4 bases and V 6 bases, and 7 bases lay outside the gene matches. Germline V gives CDR1 MDHEN, CDR2 SYDVKM. The CDR3 runs to 15 residues. The CDR3 is CASSPGTSGSYEQYF. The CDR3, as DNA: TGTGCCAGCAGCCCAGGGACTAGCGGGTCATACGAGCAGTACTTC.

The CDR3: CASSQDPAGGEKLFF. DNA for the CDR3: TGTGCCAGCAGCCAAGATCCCGCGGGGGGGGAAAAACTGTTTTTT. This chain uses TRBV3-1 (or the pseudogene TRBV3-2) with TRBJ1-4; a weak D match, TRBD1 (5 bases). The CDR3 loop spans 15 amino acids. V was cut by 0 bases and J by 8 bases, with 13 bases left in between. CDR1 and CDR2 (germline): LGHDT, YNNKEL (reference sequence).

In this sample, this clone turned up once. This chain joins TRBV20-1 and TRBJ2-7, with D possibly matching TRBD1 (6 bases). The germline CDR1 and CDR2 sequences are DFQATT and SNEGSKA (reference sequence). V was shortened by 8 bases and J by 7 bases, with 15 bases between the two germline ends. CDR3 size: 11 residues. Written as DNA, the CDR3 is TGCAGTTACAAACAGGGAAGGGAGCAGTACTTC. Translation: CSYKQGREQYF.

This chain joins TRBV19 and TRBJ2-1, with 9 bases identical to TRBD2. Trimming removed 3 bases from V and 9 bases from J; junction bases left unmatched: 6. In germline, CDR1 is LNHDA, CDR2 SQIVND (reference sequence). The CDR3 contains 14 residues. The CDR3 spells CASSIQREAGEQFF. CDR3 in DNA: TGTGCCAGTAGTATCCAGCGGGAGGCGGGTGAGCAGTTCTTC.

The CDR3 here is CASAGAGGLWNEQFF. Written as DNA, the CDR3 is TGTGCCAGCGCCGGAGCGGGGGGGCTTTGGAATGAGCAGTTCTTC. The genes are TRBV28 and TRBJ2-1, with 10 bases aligning to TRBD2. Unmatched junction bases numbered 11, after V lost 8 bases and J lost 7 bases. CDR1 and CDR2 (germline): MDHEN, SYDVKM. The CDR3 has 15 amino acids.

This chain uses TRBV2 with TRBJ2-2; D uncertain. Germline CDR1 is SNHLY and CDR2 is FYNNEI. With 5 bases removed from V and 1 base from J, the gap between germline ends came to 5 bases. The CDR3 totals 13 residues. The CDR3 nucleotides are TGTGCCAGCAGTCCCAAGAACACCGGGGAGCTGTTTTTT. Translation gives CASSPKNTGELFF.

The rearrangement uses TRBV11-2 and TRBJ2-3, with 15 positions matching TRBD2. Germline V CDR1 and CDR2: SGHAT, FQNNGV. J gave up 3 bases and V 3 bases, and 7 bases lay outside the gene matches. This CDR3 has 18 amino acids. The CDR3 sequence: CASSLGWTSGGETDTQYF. CDR3 nucleotides: TGTGCCAGCAGCTTGGGTTGGACTAGCGGGGGGGAAACAGATACGCAGTATTTT.

V is TRBV7-9 and J is TRBJ1-2; the match to TRBD1 covers 9 bases. The trim removed 2 bases at V and 0 bases at J, leaving 10 bases unmatched. The CDR3 has 18 residues. Germline CDR1 and CDR2: SEHNR and FQNEAQ (reference sequence). Here the CDR3 DNA reads TGTGCCAGCAGCTTATTACAGGGGGACAGGGCCGCTAACTATGGCTACACCTTC. This gives the protein CASSLLQGDRAANYGYTF.

This clone was found a few times. V and J are TRBV5-1 and TRBJ2-5; possible D gene TRBD1, 6 bases. Germline lookup yields CDR1 SGHRS and CDR2 YFSETQ. The V gene lost 6 bases and the J gene lost 1 base, with 19 bases spanning the gap. The CDR3 loop spans 16 amino acids. CDR3: CASTLTLGAPQETQYF. The CDR3 region has the DNA TGCGCCAGCACCCTCACGTTGGGGGCGCCCCAAGAGACCCAGTACTTC. Based on the CDR3 plus reference TRBV5-1 and TRBJ2-5, the full variable domain is KAGVTQTPRYLIKTRGQQVTLSCSPISGHRSVSWYQQTPGQGLQFLFEYFSETQRNKGNFPGRFSGRQFSNSRSEMNVSTLELGDSALYLCASTLTLGAPQETQYFGPGTRLLVL.

V and J are TRBV28 and TRBJ2-7; TRBD2 agrees at 7 bases. The CDR3 consists of 14 residues. The V segment lost 2 bases and the J segment 3 bases; nucleotides outside the gene matches: 4. Germline assignment: CDR1 MDHEN and CDR2 SYDVKM. Written as DNA, the CDR3 is TGTGCCAGCAGTTTAGGGCTAGCGGTCTACGAGCAGTACTTC. It is translated as CASSLGLAVYEQYF.